The 14 T cell receptor beta chains below all came from one sample that was sequenced in a study of blood T cell repertoires in COVID-19. The assay was immunoSEQ multiplex PCR, and TCRdb's table has in-frame clones only and misses some. The sample includes around 99,000 clones, about four fifths seen only once; the top ten take around 18%. Material: peripheral blood. These receptors came from a woman of 80 years or more with active or convalescent COVID-19.

The rearrangement uses TRBV6-5 and TRBJ2-7; possible D gene TRBD2, 7 bases. The CDR3 is 14 residues long. Trimming left V 8 bases short and J 3 bases short, with 17 bases between. Germline values: CDR1 MNHEY, CDR2 SVGAGI. The CDR3 DNA reads as TGTGCCAGCCGCCGACCCGGGGGGCTCTACGAGCAGTACTTC. This gives the protein CASRRPGGLYEQYF.

This clone appeared once. The DNA of the CDR3 is TGTGCCAGCAGTTACCGGACAGGGGGTGGCTACACCTTC. This encodes CASSYRTGGGYTF. The chain combines TRBV6-2 or TRBV6-3 with TRBJ1-2, with TRBD1 matching over 10 bases. Germline V gene sequence: CDR1 MNHEY, CDR2 SVGEGT. The CDR3 consists of 13 residues. V shed 2 bases, J shed 7 bases, and the junction held 1 base outside the gene matches.

The chain combines TRBV3-1 (or the pseudogene TRBV3-2) with TRBJ2-6; 9 positions agree with TRBD1. Germline-derived CDR1 and CDR2 are LGHDT and YNNKEL (reference sequence). This CDR3 has 15 amino acids. Trimming took 5 bases from V and 8 from J; bases not matched to a gene: 7. The CDR3 reads CASSGRTGDTNVLTF. In DNA, the CDR3 is TGTGCCAGCAGCGGTCGGACAGGGGATACCAACGTCCTGACTTTC.

The CDR3 protein is CASSVGVAGGPPVTQYF. In nucleotides, the CDR3 is TGTGCCAGCAGCGTAGGAGTAGCGGGAGGCCCGCCTGTCACGCAGTATTTT. This chain joins TRBV9 and TRBJ2-3; 10 bases align to TRBD2. Germline CDR1 and CDR2: SGDLS and YYNGEE. The V and J ends lost 0 bases and 9 bases, in that order; junction bases with no gene match: 13. The CDR3 runs 17 residues. The entire variable domain, with the rest obtained from reference TRBV9 and TRBJ2-3, is as follows: DSGVTQTPKHLITATGQRVTLRCSPRSGDLSVYWYQQSLDQGLQFLIQYYNGEERAKGNILERFSAQQFPDLHSELNLSSLELGDSALYFCASSVGVAGGPPVTQYFGPGTRLTVL.

The rearrangement links TRBV18 to TRBJ1-2, with D uncertain. Germline V gene data show CDR1 as KGHSH and CDR2 as LQKENI. V was shortened by 4 bases and J by 3 bases, with 12 bases between the two germline ends. CDR3 size: 14 residues. The CDR3 coding sequence is TGTGCCAGCTCACGGGTCGGGGTTGACTATGGCTACACCTTC. This gives the protein CASSRVGVDYGYTF.

Comments on this clone: The sample contains more than one DNA sequence encoding this CDR3. The J gene is TRBJ2-5, the V gene TRBV9; TRBD2 agrees at 9 bases. The V gene end was trimmed by 4 bases and the J gene end by 2 bases; junction bases not matched to a gene: 3. The CDR3 runs to 14 residues. CDR1 and CDR2 from the germline V gene are SGDLS and YYNGEE. The CDR3 region has the DNA TGTGCCAGCAGCCTGGGACTAGCTCAAGAGACCCAGTACTTC. It is translated as CASSLGLAQETQYF.

This chain links TRBV5-8 with TRBJ1-2; 8 bases line up with TRBD1. CDR3 length: 13 residues. Germline values: CDR1 SGHTS, CDR2 YDEGEE. V gave up 5 bases and J gave up 6 bases; unmatched junction bases: 6. CDR3 coding DNA: TGTGCCAGCAGGGACAGGGTCGTCGATGGCTACACCTTC. Translated: CASRDRVVDGYTF. The complete variable domain, with remaining parts taken from reference TRBV5-8 and TRBJ1-2, reads EAGVTQSPTHLIKTRGQQATLRCSPISGHTSVYWYQQALGLGLQFLLWYDEGEERNRGNFPPRFSGRQFPNYSSELNVNALELEDSALYLCASRDRVVDGYTFGSGTRLTVV.

The chain couples TRBV12-3 or TRBV12-4 to TRBJ1-5; D not certain. The CDR3 contains 12 residues. V was shortened by 4 bases and J by 5 bases, with 6 bases between the two germline ends. The CDR3 DNA reads TGTGCCAGCAGTTCCACAGATCAGCCCCAGCATTTT. Amino acids: CASSSTDQPQHF.

The chain joins TRBV7-9 to TRBJ2-3; D is ambiguous. Trimming took off 5 bases at V and 6 bases at J, with 3 bases between the two ends. CDR3 length equals 10 residues. Germline CDR1 SEHNR, CDR2 FQNEAQ (reference sequence). This chain's CDR3 is CASSGDTQYF. CDR3 in DNA: TGTGCCAGCAGCGGCGATACGCAGTATTTT.

Details on this clone: The junction does not match germline at one end; this may be a read error. The chain is built from TRBV5-1 and TRBJ2-5; 14 bases line up with TRBD2. The V gene's germline CDR1 is SGHRS and CDR2 YFSETQ. The CDR3 spans 17 residues. In DNA, the CDR3 is TGTGCCAGCAGCTTGGGACTAGCGGGAGACACCCCAGAGACCCAGTACTTC. Translated: CASSLGLAGDTPETQYF. Together with reference TRBV5-1 and TRBJ2-5, the CDR3 gives the full variable domain: KAGVTQTPRYLIKTRGQQVTLSCSPISGHRSVSWYQQTPGQGLQFLFEYFSETQRNKGNFPGRFSGRQFSNSRSEMNVSTLELGDSALYLCASSLGLAGDTPETQYFGPGTRLLVL.

V and J are TRBV29-1 and TRBJ2-1, with 8 positions matching TRBD2. V lost 4 bases and J lost 5; bases outside the gene matches: 16. The CDR3 is 17 amino acids. Germline loops: CDR1 SQVTM, CDR2 ANQGSEA. Here the CDR3 DNA reads TGCAGCGTTGGGGGGCTAGCGGGCAGGGGATTAAACAATGAGCAGTTCTTC. Its translation is CSVGGLAGRGLNNEQFF.

The CDR3 sequence: CASSFIGVEAFF. CDR3 nucleotides: TGCGCCAGCAGCTTTATAGGGGTTGAAGCTTTCTTT. The V call is TRBV5-1, the J call TRBJ1-1; tentative D call: TRBD1 (5 bases). The germline CDR1 and CDR2 sequences are SGHRS and YFSETQ. The CDR3 has 12 residues. Trimming pared 2 bases from V and 7 bases from J, leaving 9 bases between. Drawing the rest from reference TRBV5-1 and TRBJ1-1, the complete variable domain is KAGVTQTPRYLIKTRGQQVTLSCSPISGHRSVSWYQQTPGQGLQFLFEYFSETQRNKGNFPGRFSGRQFSNSRSEMNVSTLELGDSALYLCASSFIGVEAFFGQGTRLTVV.

This chain uses TRBV29-1 with TRBJ2-3; D might be TRBD1 (6 bases). This CDR3 spans 14 amino acids. Germline CDR1 SQVTM, CDR2 ANQGSEA. V was trimmed by 4 bases and J by 2 bases, leaving 13 bases between them. CDR3 bases: TGCAGCGTTGGCTCGGACAGACTCACAGATACGCAGTATTTT. This sequence encodes CSVGSDRLTDTQYF.

The CDR3 sequence: CASSLGVAPGDSGNTIYF. The CDR3 coding sequence is TGTGCCAGCAGCTTGGGAGTCGCACCCGGGGACTCTGGAAACACCATATATTTT. The chain is built from TRBV5-8 and TRBJ1-3, with D hard to call. CDR3 size: 18 residues. V was shortened by 0 bases and J by 0 bases, with 16 bases between the two germline ends. Germline values: CDR1 SGHTS, CDR2 YDEGEE. The whole variable domain, filled in from reference TRBV5-8 and TRBJ1-3, reads EAGVTQSPTHLIKTRGQQATLRCSPISGHTSVYWYQQALGLGLQFLLWYDEGEERNRGNFPPRFSGRQFPNYSSELNVNALELEDSALYLCASSLGVAPGDSGNTIYFGEGSWLTVV.